Below, 32 T cell receptor beta chains from the same sample are listed, as sequenced in a study of control samples from healthy donors and cancer patients. Clones were sequenced by immunoSEQ multiplex PCR, and TCRdb holds only the in-frame ones, with some missing. The data hold roughly 120,000 clones, with around 88% observed a single time. The sequencing sample was made of blood. All receptors derive from a woman aged 50 to 60 in good health.

This clone has just one count. This CDR3 is CASSFRTLNTEAFF. The CDR3 nucleotides read TGTGCCAGCAGCTTTCGGACTTTGAACACTGAAGCTTTCTTT. V gene TRBV5-8 combines with J gene TRBJ1-1; D is ambiguous. The germline CDR1 and CDR2 sequences are SGHTS and YDEGEE. Trimming stripped 2 bases from V and 0 bases from J, with 8 bases between. The CDR3 extends over 14 amino acids.

The chain is built from TRBV19 and TRBJ2-7; 9 nucleotides align to TRBD1. The CDR3 covers 15 residues. Germline V lookup: CDR1 LNHDA, CDR2 SQIVND (reference sequence). After removal of 5 bases from V and 6 bases from J, the junction contained 11 bases not matched to a gene. The CDR3 spells CASSETGTGNGEQYV. CDR3 sequence (DNA): TGTGCCAGTAGTGAGACCGGGACAGGGAACGGCGAGCAGTACGTC.

This chain links TRBV6-4 with TRBJ2-2; no firm D call. The V gene's germline CDR1 is MRHNA and CDR2 SNTAGT. Trimming stripped 2 bases from V and 6 bases from J, with 10 bases between. The CDR3 covers 14 residues. The CDR3 DNA sequence: TGTGCCAGCAGTGACGCACTTATGGCCGGGGAGCTGTTTTTT. It is translated as CASSDALMAGELFF.

This clone was counted once. V gene TRBV30 combines with J gene TRBJ1-4; a weak D match, TRBD1 (5 bases). With 3 bases removed from V and 6 bases from J, the gap between germline ends came to 20 bases. The V gene's germline CDR1 is GTSNPN and CDR2 SVGIG (reference sequence). This CDR3 comprises 16 residues. The CDR3 sequence is CAWSGTGWVEDEKLFF. CDR3 bases: TGTGCCTGGAGCGGTACAGGTTGGGTCGAGGATGAAAAACTGTTTTTT.

This chain links TRBV6-5 with TRBJ1-1; the D gene is possibly TRBD1 (5 bases). V gave up 6 bases and J gave up 8 bases, with 19 bases separating them. Per germline, CDR1 MNHEY and CDR2 SVGAGI. The CDR3 has 14 amino acids. The CDR3 here is CASSLGGIPIEAFF. The CDR3 DNA reads as TGTGCCAGCAGCCTGGGGGGTATCCCAATCGAAGCTTTCTTT.

The gene calls are TRBV2 and TRBJ2-5, with TRBD1 matching 9 bases. This CDR3 comprises 12 residues. The V segment lost 8 bases and the J segment 5 bases; nucleotides outside the gene matches: 3. CDR1 and CDR2 from the germline V gene are SNHLY and FYNNEI. The DNA for the CDR3 is TGTGCCAGCGGCGACAGGGGGGAGACCCAGTACTTC. Translating gives CASGDRGETQYF.

The chain joins TRBV28 to TRBJ2-2, with D possibly TRBD1 on 5 matching bases. The CDR3 runs 14 residues. The germline V and J ends were trimmed by 7 bases and 6 bases, with 15 bases remaining between them. Germline V CDR1 and CDR2: MDHEN, SYDVKM. Written as DNA, the CDR3 is TGTGCCAGCAAAAGGGATCAAGGGGCCGGGGAGCTGTTTTTT. Its protein is CASKRDQGAGELFF.

Worth noting for this clone: The junction shows a germline mismatch at one end, possibly a read error. V gene TRBV6-1 combines with J gene TRBJ1-5; 8 bases are a match to TRBD1. The CDR3 extends over 14 amino acids. Germline V CDR1 and CDR2: MNHNS, SASEGT. CDR3 bases: TGTGCCAGCAGAGAAGACAGGGGACATCAGCCCCAGCATTTT. This codes for CASREDRGHQPQHF.

This rearrangement joins TRBV2 to TRBJ1-5; tentatively, D is TRBD1 (5 bases). CDR1 and CDR2 from the germline V gene are SNHLY and FYNNEI. This CDR3 spans 11 amino acids. The V gene lost 10 bases and the J gene lost 9 bases, with 13 bases spanning the gap. The CDR3 region is CATGRDGPQHF. The CDR3, as DNA: TGTGCCACCGGACGGGACGGGCCCCAGCATTTT.

The J gene is TRBJ2-3, the V gene TRBV7-9; perhaps TRBD1 as D (6 bases). The germline gives CDR1 SEHNR, CDR2 FQNEAQ (reference sequence). This CDR3 spans 15 amino acids. V was clipped by 2 bases and J by 6 bases, with 15 bases between them. The DNA of the CDR3 is TGTGCCAGCAGCTTATCAGGGGTGGCTTCGGATACGCAGTATTTT. Protein sequence: CASSLSGVASDTQYF.

The J gene is TRBJ2-2, the V gene TRBV2, with TRBD1 matching over 9 bases. This CDR3 has 14 residues. J gave up 6 bases and V 6 bases, and 5 bases lay outside the gene matches. Per the germline V gene, CDR1 is SNHLY and CDR2 is FYNNEI. The CDR3 region has the DNA TGTGCCAGCAGGAGGACAGGGGAGGCCGGGGAGCTGTTTTTT. Translation: CASRRTGEAGELFF.

This clone came up a few times. The V call is TRBV12-3 or TRBV12-4, the J call TRBJ2-2; no definite D call. Trimming pared 3 bases from V and 11 bases from J, leaving 10 bases between. This CDR3 comprises 12 residues. The CDR3, as DNA: TGTGCCAGCAGTTTCAGGCCGGCCGAGCTGTTTTTT. Protein sequence: CASSFRPAELFF.

This chain links TRBV15 with TRBJ2-5; TRBD1 might be the D (6 bases). The germline V gene has CDR1 LNHNV and CDR2 YYDKDF (reference sequence). V lost 0 bases and J 3 bases, leaving 8 bases between the germline ends. CDR3 length: 14 amino acids. The DNA for the CDR3 is TGTGCCACCAGCAGAGATTGGACAGAAGAGACCCAGTACTTC. This gives the protein CATSRDWTEETQYF.

J is TRBJ2-1 and V is TRBV7-9; D may be TRBD2 (6 bases). Germline V gives CDR1 SEHNR, CDR2 FQNEAQ (reference sequence). Trimming shortened V by 1 base and J by 5 bases, and 12 bases separated the two germline ends. The CDR3 has 15 amino acids. CDR3 residues: CASSLGLVADNEQFF. DNA for the CDR3: TGTGCCAGCAGCTTAGGACTAGTGGCGGACAATGAGCAGTTCTTC.

This chain links TRBV5-1 with TRBJ2-1; a weak D match, TRBD2 (5 bases). Trimming cost V 1 base and J 2 bases, with 16 bases left between them. From germline, CDR1 is SGHRS and CDR2 YFSETQ. The CDR3 covers 17 residues. In DNA form, the CDR3 reads TGCGCCAGCAGCTTGAGCGGTTACGAAGCCCCCTACAATGAGCAGTTCTTC. The encoded protein is CASSLSGYEAPYNEQFF.

The rearrangement links TRBV7-7 to TRBJ2-1; D might be TRBD2 (7 bases). The V gene's germline CDR1 is SSHAT and CDR2 FNYEAQ (reference sequence). V gave up 8 bases and J gave up 5 bases, with 22 bases separating them. CDR3 length: 16 amino acids. The CDR3 loop reads CASGRWGGPSDNEQFF. The CDR3 DNA is TGTGCCAGCGGCAGGTGGGGGGGCCCTTCCGACAATGAGCAGTTCTTC.

The chain employs TRBV7-3 and TRBJ2-4, with 9 bases matching TRBD1. V lost 4 bases to trimming and J lost 1 base; unmatched junction nucleotides: 17. The CDR3 runs to 20 residues. Germline V gene sequence: CDR1 SGHTA, CDR2 FQGTGA. The CDR3 nucleotides read TGTGCCAGCAGCTGGAACCCCGCTACAAGACAGGGGGTGGCCAAAAACATTCAGTACTTC. It is translated as CASSWNPATRQGVAKNIQYF.

The chain carries TRBV10-1 and TRBJ1-1, with D unclear. This CDR3 comprises 12 residues. Germline V gives CDR1 WNHNN, CDR2 SYGVQD (reference sequence). Trimming shortened V by 3 bases and J by 0 bases, and 2 bases separated the two germline ends. The CDR3 coding sequence is TGCGCCAGCAGTGACTTGAACACTGAAGCTTTCTTT. It encodes CASSDLNTEAFF.

The rearrangement uses TRBV30 and TRBJ2-1; D perhaps matches TRBD2 (6 bases). Germline CDR1 GTSNPN, CDR2 SVGIG (reference sequence). CDR3 length equals 19 residues. The V gene lost 3 bases and the J gene lost 7 bases, with 31 bases spanning the gap. CDR3 bases: TGTGCCTGGAGCGCAAAAACCCGGACACCGGGACTGACCTTAAATGAGCAGTTCTTC. Amino acid sequence: CAWSAKTRTPGLTLNEQFF.

V usage is TRBV6-5 and J usage is TRBJ2-7; the D gene is possibly TRBD1 (5 bases). Trimming took 6 bases from V and 5 from J, leaving 14 bases between them. Germline loops: CDR1 MNHEY, CDR2 SVGAGI. CDR3 length: 13 residues. CDR3 residues: CASRLDLRDEQYF. DNA for the CDR3: TGTGCCAGCAGGTTGGACCTCAGGGACGAGCAGTACTTC.

The chain links TRBV27 to TRBJ1-2; D ambiguous. In germline, CDR1 is MNHEY, CDR2 SMNVEV (reference sequence). The CDR3 covers 13 residues. The V and J ends lost 2 bases and 2 bases respectively, with 6 bases between them. The CDR3 loop is CASSLILNYGYTF. CDR3 sequence (DNA): TGTGCCAGCAGTTTAATCCTCAACTATGGCTACACCTTC.

The chain carries TRBV11-1 and TRBJ2-3; TRBD2 might be the D (5 bases). CDR3 length: 13 amino acids. Germline values: CDR1 SGHAT, CDR2 FQDESV (reference sequence). Trimming cost V 5 bases and J 4 bases, with 10 bases left between them. The CDR3 nucleotides are TGTGCCAGCAGCAGGCGGGCCTCAGATACGCAGTATTTT. Translated, it gives CASSRRASDTQYF.

The rearrangement links TRBV7-6 to TRBJ1-2, with a weak D call TRBD1 (6 bases). V was pared by 5 bases and J by 2 bases, with 9 bases between. Looked up from germline, CDR1 is SGHVS and CDR2 is FNYEAQ. The CDR3 runs to 13 residues. This CDR3 is CASSEDRNYGYTF. The CDR3 DNA reads TGTGCCAGCAGCGAAGACAGGAACTATGGCTACACCTTC.

V and J are TRBV19 and TRBJ2-1, with D possibly being TRBD2 (6 bases). Looked up from germline, CDR1 is LNHDA and CDR2 is SQIVND (reference sequence). Trimming left V 8 bases short and J 6 bases short, with 20 bases between. CDR3 length: 15 amino acids. As DNA, the CDR3 is TGTGCCAGTGGACTATTGGACTCCTGGGGCAATGAGCAGTTCTTC. This codes for CASGLLDSWGNEQFF.

The sample holds a few counts of this clone. This chain links TRBV18 with TRBJ1-4, with 11 bases fitting TRBD1. CDR1 and CDR2 from the germline V gene are KGHSH and LQKENI. The ends lost 3 bases at V and 4 bases at J; junction bases unmatched: 4. The CDR3 length is 16 residues. The chain's CDR3 is CASSPTGTGGNEKLFF. CDR3 nucleotide sequence: TGTGCCAGCTCACCTACCGGGACAGGGGGTAATGAAAAACTGTTTTTT.

The genes are TRBV25-1 and TRBJ2-3; D remains ambiguous. Germline CDR1 and CDR2: MGHDK and SYGVNS. CDR3 length equals 17 residues. Trimming took off 2 bases at V and 0 bases at J, with 15 bases between the two ends. CDR3 loop: CASSEPVIEASTDTQYF. CDR3 bases: TGTGCCAGCAGTGAACCAGTTATTGAAGCTAGCACAGATACGCAGTATTTT.

This clone has only one observation. The chain's CDR3 is CSGRGIYSYEQYV. The DNA of the CDR3 is TGCAGCGGGAGGGGGATTTATTCCTACGAGCAGTACGTC. V gene TRBV29-1 combines with J gene TRBJ2-7; D might be TRBD1 or TRBD2, each matching 6 bases. V was cut by 7 bases and J by 1 base, with 14 bases left in between. This CDR3 has 13 residues. Germline V gene lookup returns CDR1 SQVTM and CDR2 ANQGSEA.

The chain joins TRBV12-5 to TRBJ1-5; possibly TRBD1 for D (5 bases). The CDR3 is made up of 15 amino acids. Looked up from germline, CDR1 is LGHNT and CDR2 is FRNRAP. Between the trimmed V and J ends, which lost 5 bases and 2 bases, there was a span of 13 bases. The CDR3: CASGPDQGGNQPQHF. CDR3 sequence (DNA): TGTGCTAGTGGTCCCGATCAGGGAGGCAATCAGCCCCAGCATTTT.

This chain joins TRBV5-6 and TRBJ1-4; no firm D call. This CDR3 comprises 13 residues. Germline-derived CDR1 and CDR2 are SGHDT and YYEEEE. The ends were cut back, 0 bases at V and 8 bases at J, with 8 bases in the middle. The CDR3 nucleotides are TGTGCCAGCAGCTTGGATGGTAGAGAAAAACTGTTTTTT. Amino acids: CASSLDGREKLFF.

The chain uses TRBV20-1 and TRBJ1-2; 7 positions agree with TRBD1. The CDR3 runs 11 residues. CDR1 and CDR2 from the germline V gene are DFQATT and SNEGSKA (reference sequence). Germline trimming cut 5 bases from V and 13 bases from J; bases unmatched to any gene: 10. CDR3 nucleotides: TGCAGTGCTGGGGTCAGGGGGATAAGCACCTTC. Translation gives CSAGVRGISTF.

The chain is built from TRBV30 and TRBJ1-6; D is uncertain. Trimming cost V 3 bases and J 0 bases, with 12 bases left between them. Germline V CDR1 and CDR2: GTSNPN, SVGIG (reference sequence). The CDR3 sequence is 16 residues long. CDR3 loop: CAWRHSKGSYNSPLHF. CDR3 DNA sequence: TGTGCCTGGAGGCATTCCAAGGGCTCCTATAATTCACCCCTCCACTTT.

This clone was recorded once. The gene calls are TRBV4-1 and TRBJ1-2, with unresolved D. The CDR3 consists of 15 residues. CDR1 and CDR2 (germline): MGHRA, YSYEKL. Trimming removed 4 bases from V and 9 bases from J, with 21 bases in between. DNA of the CDR3: TGCGCCAGCAGCCCACCCTCCGGAACCAGAGATCGCTACACCTTC. Its translation: CASSPPSGTRDRYTF.